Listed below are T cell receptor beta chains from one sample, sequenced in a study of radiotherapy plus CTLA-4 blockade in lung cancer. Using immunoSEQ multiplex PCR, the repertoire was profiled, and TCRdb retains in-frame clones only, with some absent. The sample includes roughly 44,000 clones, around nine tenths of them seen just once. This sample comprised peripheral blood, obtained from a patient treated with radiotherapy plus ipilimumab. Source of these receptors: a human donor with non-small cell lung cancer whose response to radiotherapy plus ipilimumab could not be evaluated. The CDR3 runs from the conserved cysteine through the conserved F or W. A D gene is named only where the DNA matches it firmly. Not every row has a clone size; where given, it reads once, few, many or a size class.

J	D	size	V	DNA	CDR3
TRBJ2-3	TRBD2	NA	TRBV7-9	TGTGCCAGCAGCCCCGGACTAGCGGGGAGCACAGATACGCAGTATTTT	CASSPGLAGSTDTQYF
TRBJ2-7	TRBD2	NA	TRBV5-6	TGTGCCAGCAGCCGCGGACTAGCGGGAGGGGTGGGCGAGCAGTACTTC	CASSRGLAGGVGEQYF
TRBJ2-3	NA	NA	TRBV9	TGTGCCAGCAGCGTTTCAACCGGGATAAGGACAGATACGCAGTATTTT	CASSVSTGIRTDTQYF
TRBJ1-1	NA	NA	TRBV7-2	TGTGCCAGCAGCTTAGATAATTCGTGGCAGGACACTGAAGCTTTCTTT	CASSLDNSWQDTEAFF
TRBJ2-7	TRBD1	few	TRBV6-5	TGTGCCAGCAGTTACCCAGGGGGCTACGAGCAGTACTTC	CASSYPGGYEQYF
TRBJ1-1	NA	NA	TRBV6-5	TGTGCCAGCAGTTACCTTTCCGGCAGGGTCAACACTGAAGCTTTCTTT	CASSYLSGRVNTEAFF
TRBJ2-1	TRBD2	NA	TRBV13	TGTGCCAGCAGCTTAGGGGAGCGGGAGGGCTACAATGAGCAGTTCTTC	CASSLGEREGYNEQFF
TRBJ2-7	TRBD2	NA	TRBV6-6	TGTGCCAGCAGTTCAACTAGCGGGAGTTCCTACGAGCAGTACTTC	CASSSTSGSSYEQYF
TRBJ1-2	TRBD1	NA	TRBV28	TGTGCCAGCAGTTCCTCCGGGACAGCAGCTAACTATGGCTACACCTTC	CASSSSGTAANYGYTF
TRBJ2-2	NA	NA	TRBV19	TGTGCCAGTCGCTCGGAGTGGAGGGGCACCGGGGAGCTGTTTTTT	CASRSEWRGTGELFF
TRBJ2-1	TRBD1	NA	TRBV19	TGTGCCAGTAGTACCCGGGACAGCTACAATGAGCAGTTCTTC	CASSTRDSYNEQFF
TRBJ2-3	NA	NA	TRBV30	TGTGCCTGGAGCGGAGGGGGGGGCTGGGATACGCAGTATTTT	CAWSGGGGWDTQYF
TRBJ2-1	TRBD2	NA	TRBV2	TGTGCCAGCAGGCGGACTAGCGGGCGCCCGTTCTTC	CASRRTSGRPFF
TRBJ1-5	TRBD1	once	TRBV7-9	TGTGCCAGCAGCTGGGCCGGGGACAGTAATCAGCCCCAGCATTTT	CASSWAGDSNQPQHF
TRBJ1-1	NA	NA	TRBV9	TGTGCCAGCAAGAGAGACACAGAACACGAAGCTTTCTTT	CASKRDTEHEAFF
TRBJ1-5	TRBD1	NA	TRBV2	TGTGCCAGCAGTCCCGGGACAGGAAATCAGCCCCAGCATTTT	CASSPGTGNQPQHF
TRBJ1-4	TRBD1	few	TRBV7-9	TGTGCCAGCAGGTCCCCCACAGGGGTAAATGAAAAACTGTTTTTT	CASRSPTGVNEKLFF
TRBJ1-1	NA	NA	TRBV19	TGTGCCAGTAGTTCCGGCCCGAGGAAAGCTTTCTTT	CASSSGPRKAFF
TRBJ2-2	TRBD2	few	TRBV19	TGTGCCAGTAGTATAAGTAGCGGGAGGGCCGGATGGAACACCGGGGAGCTGTTTTTT	CASSISSGRAGWNTGELFF
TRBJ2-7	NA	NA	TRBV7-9	TGTGCCAGCAGCTTAGCCGGTACCTACGAGCAGTACTTC	CASSLAGTYEQYF
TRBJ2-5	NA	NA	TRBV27	TGTGCCAGCAGTTCCTGGACTAAAGAGACCCAGTACTTC	CASSSWTKETQYF
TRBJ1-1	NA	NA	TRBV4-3	TGCGCCAGCAGCCAAGAGGGCAGGGGAGATGAAGCTTTCTTT	CASSQEGRGDEAFF
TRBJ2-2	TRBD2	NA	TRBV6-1	TGTGCCAGCAGTGAAGCGAGTAGCGGGGGCCCCCGAAGGGAGCTGTTTTTT	CASSEASSGGPRRELFF
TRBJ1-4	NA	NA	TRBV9	TGTGCCAGCAGCGTAGGGCCTGCGGGAAAACTGTTTTTT	CASSVGPAGKLFF
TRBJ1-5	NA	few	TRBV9	TGTGCCAGCAGCGTAACCGGGGATAGCAATCAGCCCCAGCATTTT	CASSVTGDSNQPQHF
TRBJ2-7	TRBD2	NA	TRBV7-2	TGTGCCAGCAGCGTCATAGCGGGGGGGGCCTACGAGCAGTACTTC	CASSVIAGGAYEQYF
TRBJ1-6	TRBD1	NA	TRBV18	TGTGCCAGCTCACCATTAGTCGCAGGGGGGAATAATTCACCCCTCCACTTT	CASSPLVAGGNNSPLHF
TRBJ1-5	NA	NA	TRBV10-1	TGCGCCAGCAGTGAGTCTCTTTGGGAGGCCCCAAGCAATCAGCCCCAGCATTTT	CASSESLWEAPSNQPQHF
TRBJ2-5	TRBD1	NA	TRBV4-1	TGCGCCAGCAGCCATTACAGGGGACGACAAGAGACCCAGTACTTC	CASSHYRGRQETQYF
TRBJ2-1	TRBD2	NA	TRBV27	TGTGCCAGCAGCGGACTAGCGGGACCCCTTAACAATGAGCAGTTCTTC	CASSGLAGPLNNEQFF
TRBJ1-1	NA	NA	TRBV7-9	TGTGCCAGCAGCTTAGTCAGCGGGGGGACCACTGAAGCTTTCTTT	CASSLVSGGTTEAFF
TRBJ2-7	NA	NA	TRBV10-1	TGCGCCAGCAGTGAGTCGGGGTCGGGGGAAGAGCAGTACTTC	CASSESGSGEEQYF
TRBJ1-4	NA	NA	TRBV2	TGTGCCAGCAGTTTTCCGGGACACCTTGCAACTAATGAAAAACTGTTTTTT	CASSFPGHLATNEKLFF
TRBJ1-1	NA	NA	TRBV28	TGTGCCAGCAGACCGCGACCGAACCAGCGAGCTTTCTTT	CASRPRPNQRAFF
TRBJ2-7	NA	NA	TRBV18	TGTGCCAGCTCATGGGGCGGAACCTACGAGCAGTACTTC	CASSWGGTYEQYF